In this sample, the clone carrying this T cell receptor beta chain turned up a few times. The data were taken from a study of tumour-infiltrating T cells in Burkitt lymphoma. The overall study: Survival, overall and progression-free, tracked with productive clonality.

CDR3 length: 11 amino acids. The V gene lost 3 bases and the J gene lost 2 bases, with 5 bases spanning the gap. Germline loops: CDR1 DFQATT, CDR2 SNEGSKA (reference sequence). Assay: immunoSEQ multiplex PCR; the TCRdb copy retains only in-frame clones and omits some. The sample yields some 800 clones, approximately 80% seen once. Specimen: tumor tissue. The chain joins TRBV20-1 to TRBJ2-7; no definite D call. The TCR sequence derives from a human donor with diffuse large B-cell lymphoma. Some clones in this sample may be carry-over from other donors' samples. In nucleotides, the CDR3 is TGCAGTGCTAGGACAACCTACGAGCAGTACTTC. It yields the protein CSARTTYEQYF.